This entry concerns a single T cell receptor beta chain. The antigen is unknown. Each sample had two DNA replicates, 0.5 to 0.65 ug blood or roughly 1.4 ug tissue. TCRdb's table, derived via immunoSEQ multiplex PCR, lists solely in-frame clones and lacks some. The repertoire holds approximately 75,000 clones, with approximately 80% as singletons. The germline CDR1 and CDR2 sequences are SEHNR and FQNEAQ (reference sequence). Deletions cut 5 bases from V and 2 bases from J, with 12 bases between. The CDR3 consists of 14 residues. This sample was included in a study of early stage breast cancer tumors. General study points: Tumors had about 2.5-fold higher T cell density and higher clonality than adjacent normal breast tissue. Functional markers like CD4, CD8 and FOXP3 were missed in bulk sequencing.

V usage is TRBV7-9 and J usage is TRBJ1-1; perhaps TRBD1 as D (5 bases). The sample consisted of blood. The sequence derives from a person aged 40-50 years with breast cancer. CDR3 DNA: TGTGCCAGCAGCCAGGGCGGAGAAAACACTGAAGCTTTCTTT. The encoded protein is CASSQGGENTEAFF.